This is a list of T cell receptor beta chains from one sample in a study of regulatory T cells in long-lasting Graves disease. TCRdb called the multiplex PCR reads again in MiXCR, with one record for every CDR3 protein. The sample yields 350,000 to 450,000 distinct CDR3 sequences, over 14% seen once. This sample was also put to use in a study of T cells in Graves' hyperthyroidism and ophthalmopathy.

Sequencing was performed on peripheral blood mononuclear cells (PBMCs), taken at new diagnosis, from a patient treated with antithyroid drugs. All receptors come from a woman aged 40 to 50 with Graves disease. Each CDR3 is given with its conserved first and last residue. The D gene is left open where the match is weak. Only some rows state a clone size, as once, few, many or a class for expanded clones.

D,V,J,size,DNA,CDR3
TRBD2,TRBV12-3/TRBV12-4,TRBJ2-1,many,TGTGCCAGCAGACCCCGGGGTAGCGGGTCGTACAATGAGCAGTTCTTC,CASRPRGSGSYNEQFF
TRBD2,TRBV12-3/TRBV12-4,TRBJ2-1,many,TGTGCCATCTTACTAGCGGGAGAGGCCTACAATGAGCAGTTCTTC,CAILLAGEAYNEQFF
NA,TRBV28,TRBJ2-2,NA,TGTGCCAGCAGTTTAATGGTGAACACCGGGGAGCTGTTTTTT,CASSLMVNTGELFF
TRBD1,TRBV28,TRBJ2-2,many,TGTGCCAGCACCGGACAGGGAAGTCGCACCGGGGAGCTGTTTTTT,CASTGQGSRTGELFF
NA,TRBV27,TRBJ2-7,NA,TGTGCCAGCAGTCCCAACCGACAGTTTTCCTACGAGCAGTACTTC,CASSPNRQFSYEQYF
TRBD1,TRBV29-1,TRBJ2-7,NA,TGCAGCGTTGAGACAGGGGCCCTCGGGGAGCAGTACTTC,CSVETGALGEQYF
NA,TRBV6-1,TRBJ1-1,many,TGTGCCAGCAGCGTCACTCGGCACAGGGCGAACACTGAAGCTTTCTTT,CASSVTRHRANTEAFF
NA,TRBV6-5,TRBJ2-2,NA,TGTGCCAGCAGTTACTCGGGTTCGGACTGGGGCGGGGAGCTGTTTTTT,CASSYSGSDWGGELFF
NA,TRBV30,TRBJ1-1,many,TGTGCCTGGAGTCCTCTTGATACTGAAGCTTTCTTT,CAWSPLDTEAFF
NA,TRBV28,TRBJ2-1,many,TGTGCCAGCAGCCTCACCAGACAGTACAATGAGCAGTTCTTC,CASSLTRQYNEQFF
NA,TRBV19,TRBJ2-2,many,TGTGCCAGTAGTATTTGGAACACCGGGGAGCTGTTTTTT,CASSIWNTGELFF
NA,TRBV19,TRBJ2-5,many,TGTGCCAGTAGTAGCGGGATTGAGACCCAGTACTTC,CASSSGIETQYF
TRBD2,TRBV29-1,TRBJ2-1,many,TGCAGCGTTTCTCTAGCGGGAGGTAGCAATGAGCAGTTCTTC,CSVSLAGGSNEQFF
NA,TRBV24-1,TRBJ1-2,many,TGTGCCACCAGTGAGGGGGAGGGCTATGGCTACACCTTC,CATSEGEGYGYTF
NA,TRBV28,TRBJ2-1,many,TGTGCCAGCACAGAGAGCTCCTACAATGAGCAGTTCTTC,CASTESSYNEQFF
NA,TRBV5-1,TRBJ1-3,NA,TGTGCCAGCAGCCCCGACGGCTCTGGAAACACCATATATTTT,CASSPDGSGNTIYF
NA,TRBV9,TRBJ1-6,few,TGTGCCAGCAATGCGGGGGGCGCCTCCTATAATTCACCCCTCCACTTT,CASNAGGASYNSPLHF
NA,TRBV10-2,TRBJ1-1,NA,TGCGCCAGCAGTGAGTCCCTTGGGGGGACCACTGAAGCTTTCTTT,CASSESLGGTTEAFF
NA,TRBV6-2/TRBV6-3,TRBJ2-3,few,TGTGCCAGCAGTTACTGGCTTCCCGGGAGTACAGATACGCAGTATTTT,CASSYWLPGSTDTQYF
NA,TRBV20-1,TRBJ2-7,many,TGCAGTGCCGCCGGGGGAAGGGAAGGGGGCATCGACGAGCAGTACTTC,CSAAGGREGGIDEQYF
TRBD2,TRBV30,TRBJ2-1,many,TGTGCCCAAAAGCGGGACTACAACAATGAGCAGTTCTTC,CAQKRDYNNEQFF
NA,TRBV10-3,TRBJ1-2,many,TGTGCCATCAGTGAATTCCAGGGATCCTCCTATGGCTACACCTTC,CAISEFQGSSYGYTF
NA,TRBV28,TRBJ2-1,many,TGTGCCAGCAGTTGGAATTCCCAGGGTGAGCAGTTCTTC,CASSWNSQGEQFF
NA,TRBV6-1,TRBJ2-7,few,TGTGCCAGCAGACCCCTGGGTCTCGAGCAGTACTTC,CASRPLGLEQYF
NA,TRBV20-1,TRBJ2-3,many,TGCAGGGCGACTAGTTTGCTTACTAGCACAGATACGCAGTATTTT,CRATSLLTSTDTQYF